The present entry profiles one T cell receptor beta chain with its context. TCRdb's table, derived via immunoSEQ multiplex PCR, lists solely in-frame clones and lacks some. The table includes approximately 150,000 clones, 80% to 90% detected once. The V end was cut by 2 bases, the J end by 4 bases, with 9 bases between. The CDR3 sequence is 14 residues long. Germline lookup yields CDR1 MNHEY and CDR2 SVGEGT. These data come from a study of blood T cell repertoires in COVID-19. Study in general: Collection of acute and convalescent COVID-19 samples took place in the United States, Italy and Spain. In each case, the material was cDNA or gDNA derived from T cells, B-cell-depleted T cells, or PBMCs.

This receptor was obtained from a man in his 70s with acute or convalescent COVID-19. Sequenced input: peripheral blood. The V gene is TRBV6-2 or TRBV6-3, the J gene TRBJ1-5; a weak D match, TRBD1 (6 bases). The CDR3 nucleotides are TGTGCCAGCAGTTACACTACAGGGAATCAGCCCCAGCATTTT. As protein: CASSYTTGNQPQHF.